This TCR beta chain was identified during a study of blood T cell repertoires in COVID-19. Trimming took off 5 bases at V and 2 bases at J, with 4 bases between the two ends. This CDR3 contains 13 residues. Germline loops: CDR1 MNHEY, CDR2 SMNVEV (reference sequence). The assay was immunoSEQ multiplex PCR, and TCRdb's table has in-frame clones only and misses some. The sample holds 150,000 to 200,000 clones, 85% seen once. The J gene is TRBJ2-6, the V gene TRBV27, with no clear D. The clonotype originates from a person aged 65 to 79 with COVID-19, enrolled during active disease. Input material: peripheral blood. In DNA form, the CDR3 reads TGTGCCAGCAGTCAAACTGGGGCCAACGTCCTGACTTTC. Residues: CASSQTGANVLTF. The full variable domain, with the rest looked up from reference TRBV27 and TRBJ2-6, is EAQVTQNPRYLITVTGKKLTVTCSQNMNHEYMSWYRQDPGLGLRQIYYSMNVEVTDKGDVPEGYKVSRKEKRNFPLILESPSPNQTSLYFCASSQTGANVLTFGAGSRLTVL.